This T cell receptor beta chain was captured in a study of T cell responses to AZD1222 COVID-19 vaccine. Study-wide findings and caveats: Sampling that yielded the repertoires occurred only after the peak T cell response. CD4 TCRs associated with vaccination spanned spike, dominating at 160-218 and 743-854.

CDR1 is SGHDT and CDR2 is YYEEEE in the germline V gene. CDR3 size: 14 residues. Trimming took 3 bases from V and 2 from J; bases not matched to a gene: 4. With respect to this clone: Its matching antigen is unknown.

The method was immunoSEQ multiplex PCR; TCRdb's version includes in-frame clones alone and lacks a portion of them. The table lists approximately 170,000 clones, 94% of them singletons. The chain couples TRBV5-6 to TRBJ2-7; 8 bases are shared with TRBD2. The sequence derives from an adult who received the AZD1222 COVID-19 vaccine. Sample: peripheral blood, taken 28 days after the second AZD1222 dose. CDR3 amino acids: CASSYLAGTYEQYF. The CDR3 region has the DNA TGTGCCAGCAGCTACTTAGCGGGGACCTACGAGCAGTACTTC.